This TCR beta chain was sequenced in a study of T cells in Graves' hyperthyroidism and ophthalmopathy. About the study: Peripheral blood was obtained at initial diagnosis, preceding any treatment.

Broader study findings: Researchers report that a 13 V-J model separated ophthalmopathy from stable hyperthyroidism. Researchers found most expanded thyroid clonotypes above 0.001 in blood as well. Ophthalmopathy prediction by the model preceded onset by a median approximately six months.

Regions amplified from RNA transcripts were the TCR beta CDR3 regions. TCR CDR3 underwent first-round RT-PCR with the HTBI primer set. MiXCR, applied by TCRdb to the multiplex PCR reads, yields one record per CDR3 protein. The sample gives about 610,000 distinct CDR3 sequences, approximately 15% of which show up once; over 3.5% is in the top ten. In regard to this clonotype: Its antigen is as yet unknown.

The CDR3 runs to 15 residues. V lost 4 bases to trimming and J lost 0 bases, with 7 bases between them. From germline, CDR1 is LNHDA and CDR2 SQIVND (reference sequence). The V gene is TRBV19, the J gene TRBJ2-6, with no clear D. This TCR derives from a woman aged 35 to 49 with Graves' ophthalmopathy. What was sequenced was blood. CDR3 DNA sequence: TGTGCCAGTAGTAAAGTGGGCTCTGGGGCCAACGTCCTGACTTTC. Translating gives CASSKVGSGANVLTF.